This T cell receptor beta chain was sequenced for a study of TIL therapy for anti-PD-1-resistant metastatic lung cancer. Sequencing used immunoSEQ v3. Sequenced by immunoSEQ multiplex PCR; TCRdb stores in-frame clones only, minus some. The data show 5,500 to 7,500 clones, roughly 70% seen once. Time point described: pre-treatment sample, taken before nivolumab and TIL therapy. Most excised metastases sampled were pleural nodules or supraclavicular lymph nodes. Adults with stage 4 NSCLC were enrolled in a phase I trial. V shed 0 bases and J shed 0 bases, with 7 bases lying between them. This CDR3 is built from 15 residues. Germline values: CDR1 SGHRS, CDR2 YFSETQ.

This receptor was taken from a person aged 25-80 years with non-small cell lung cancer. The rearrangement uses TRBV5-1 and TRBJ1-3; D is ambiguous. Here the sequenced sample was tumor tissue, taken at baseline. The CDR3 spells CASSLGLSSGNTIYF. The DNA for the CDR3 is TGCGCCAGCAGCTTGGGGCTAAGCTCTGGAAACACCATATATTTT.